Listed below are T cell receptor beta chains from one sample, sequenced in a study of metastatic and nonmetastatic thyroid tumors. Using MiXCR, TCRdb re-called clones from the PCR reads. The table lists approximately 7,900 clones, approximately 30% of them singletons. Sequencing input: adjacent normal tissue. All receptors derive from a male donor with papillary thyroid cancer or a benign thyroid nodule (not recorded which). Some clones in this sample may be carry-over from other donors' samples. Each CDR3 is given with its conserved first and last residue. The D gene is left open where the match is weak. Clone size, where shown, is once, few, many, or a class for clones that have expanded.

CDR3 protein,CDR3 DNA,D gene,clone size,CDR3 length,J gene,V gene
CASSYTGGAGNQPQLF,TGTGCCAGCAGTTACACAGGGGGGGCGGGCAATCAGCCGCAGCTTTTT,TRBD1,.,16,TRBJ1-5,TRBV6-2/TRBV6-3
CSARDERPGNTIYF,TGCAGTGCTAGAGATGAGCGGCCTGGAAACACCATATATTTT,.,few,14,TRBJ1-3,TRBV20-1
CASSHGTSYNEQFF,TGTGCCAGCAGTCATGGGACTTCCTACAATGAGCAGTTCTTC,.,medium-sized,14,TRBJ2-1,TRBV12-3/TRBV12-4
CASSLDRTGVTEAFF,TGCGCCAGCAGCTTAGATCGGACAGGGGTTACCGAAGCTTTCTTT,TRBD1,.,15,TRBJ1-1,TRBV11-2
CASSLVTHNSGYTF,TGTGCCAGCAGCTTAGTAACCCATAACTCTGGCTACACCTTC,.,.,14,TRBJ1-2,TRBV7-9
CASSLRLGGYTF,TGTGCCAGCAGTTTGAGATTGGGCGGCTACACCTTC,.,few,12,TRBJ1-2,TRBV28
CASSQEGVRGRGTDTQYF,TGCGCCAGCAGCCAAGAAGGGGTCCGCGGCAGGGGCACAGATACGCAGTATTTT,.,many,18,TRBJ2-3,TRBV4-1
CASSPGARPRNEQFF,TGTGCCAGCAGCCCCGGGGCAAGACCTCGCAATGAGCAGTTCTTC,.,many,15,TRBJ2-1,TRBV6-1
CASIRSGGAYEQYF,TGTGCCAGCATAAGGAGCGGGGGGGCATACGAGCAGTACTTC,TRBD2,medium-sized,14,TRBJ2-7,TRBV2
CASSLFRAGWGGREQFF,TGTGCCAGCAGCTTATTTCGTGCTGGGTGGGGCGGTCGGGAGCAGTTCTTC,.,.,17,TRBJ2-1,TRBV11-2
CASRKGGLEGSGTSNQPQHF,TGTGCCAGCAGAAAAGGCGGGTTGGAAGGGTCGGGGACCAGCAATCAGCCCCAGCATTTT,.,once,20,TRBJ1-5,TRBV6-2/TRBV6-3
CASSPNAETLTDTQYF,TGTGCCAGCAGCCCGAATGCGGAAACACTCACAGATACGCAGTATTTT,.,medium-sized,16,TRBJ2-3,TRBV11-2
CSAHRGGNEQYF,TGCAGTGCTCACAGGGGTGGGAACGAGCAGTACTTC,TRBD1,.,12,TRBJ2-7,TRBV20-1
CASSYSTSGIYNEQFF,TGTGCCAGCAGTTACTCAACTAGCGGGATCTACAATGAGCAGTTCTTC,TRBD2,few,16,TRBJ2-1,TRBV6-6
CSALRLAVGPNEQFF,TGCAGTGCTCTAAGACTAGCGGTAGGTCCCAATGAGCAGTTCTTC,TRBD2,.,15,TRBJ2-1,TRBV20-1
CASSTRQTYNEQFF,TGTGCCAGCAGCACCAGACAGACCTACAATGAGCAGTTCTTC,.,.,14,TRBJ2-1,TRBV9
CASSREGGTNEQYF,TGCGCCAGTAGCCGAGAGGGGGGGACCAACGAGCAGTACTTC,.,few,14,TRBJ2-7,TRBV10-2
CASSLRDRGSYNEQFF,TGTGCCAGCAGCTTACGGGACAGGGGGTCCTACAATGAGCAGTTCTTC,TRBD1,medium-sized,16,TRBJ2-1,TRBV7-2
CASSPFGTGGIQPQHF,TGTGCCAGCAGCCCTTTCGGGACAGGGGGCATTCAGCCCCAGCATTTT,TRBD1,.,16,TRBJ1-5,TRBV7-8